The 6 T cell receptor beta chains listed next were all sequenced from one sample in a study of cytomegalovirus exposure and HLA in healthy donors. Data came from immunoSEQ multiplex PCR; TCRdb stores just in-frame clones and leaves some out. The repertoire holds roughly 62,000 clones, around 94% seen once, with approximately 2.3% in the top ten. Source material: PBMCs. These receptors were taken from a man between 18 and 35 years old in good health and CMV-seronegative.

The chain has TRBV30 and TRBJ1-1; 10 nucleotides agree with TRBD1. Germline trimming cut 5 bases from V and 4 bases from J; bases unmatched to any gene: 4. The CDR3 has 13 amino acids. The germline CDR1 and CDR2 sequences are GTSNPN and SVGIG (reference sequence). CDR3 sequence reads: CAWDRGLVTEAFF. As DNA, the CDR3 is TGTGCCTGGGACAGGGGGCTTGTCACTGAAGCTTTCTTT.

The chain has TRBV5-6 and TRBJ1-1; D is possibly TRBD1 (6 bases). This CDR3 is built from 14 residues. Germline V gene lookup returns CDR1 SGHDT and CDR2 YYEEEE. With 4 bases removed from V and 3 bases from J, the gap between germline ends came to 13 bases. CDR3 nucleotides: TGTGCCAGCAGCAAACCAGGGGTGTACACTGAAGCTTTCTTT. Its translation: CASSKPGVYTEAFF. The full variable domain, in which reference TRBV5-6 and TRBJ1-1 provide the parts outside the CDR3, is DAGVTQSPTHLIKTRGQQVTLRCSPKSGHDTVSWYQQALGQGPQFIFQYYEEEERQRGNFPDRFSGHQFPNYSSELNVNALLLGDSALYLCASSKPGVYTEAFFGQGTRLTVV.

CDR3 loop: CASSPRDRAGHEQYF. The CDR3 DNA is TGTGCCAGCAGCCCACGGGACAGGGCGGGCCACGAGCAGTACTTC. The chain couples TRBV4-2 to TRBJ2-7; 9 bases agree with TRBD1. The trim removed 4 bases at V and 5 bases at J, leaving 9 bases unmatched. Germline loops: CDR1 LGHNA, CDR2 YNFKEQ. The CDR3 totals 15 residues.

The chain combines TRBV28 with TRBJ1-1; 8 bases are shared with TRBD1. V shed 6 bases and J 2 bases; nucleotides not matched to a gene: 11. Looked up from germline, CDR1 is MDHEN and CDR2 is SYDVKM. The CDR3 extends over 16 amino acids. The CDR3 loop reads CASSPGTGRKNTEAFF. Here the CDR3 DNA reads TGTGCCAGCAGCCCCGGGACAGGACGAAAAAACACTGAAGCTTTCTTT.

CDR3 sequence: CASSRDRVVYGYTF. Written as DNA, the CDR3 is TGTGCCAGCAGCCGCGACAGGGTTGTCTATGGCTACACCTTC. The rearrangement joins TRBV28 to TRBJ1-2; 7 bases fit TRBD1. CDR3 size: 14 residues. Germline assignment: CDR1 MDHEN and CDR2 SYDVKM. V shed 6 bases, J shed 4 bases, and the junction held 8 bases outside the gene matches.

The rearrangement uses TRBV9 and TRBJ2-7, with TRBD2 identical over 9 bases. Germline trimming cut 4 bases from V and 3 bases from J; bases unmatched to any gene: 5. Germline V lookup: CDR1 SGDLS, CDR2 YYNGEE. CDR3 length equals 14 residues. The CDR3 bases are TGTGCCAGCAGCCCATTAGCGGGAGACTACGAGCAGTACTTC. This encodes CASSPLAGDYEQYF. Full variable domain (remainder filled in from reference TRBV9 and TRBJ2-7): DSGVTQTPKHLITATGQRVTLRCSPRSGDLSVYWYQQSLDQGLQFLIQYYNGEERAKGNILERFSAQQFPDLHSELNLSSLELGDSALYFCASSPLAGDYEQYFGPGTRLTVT.